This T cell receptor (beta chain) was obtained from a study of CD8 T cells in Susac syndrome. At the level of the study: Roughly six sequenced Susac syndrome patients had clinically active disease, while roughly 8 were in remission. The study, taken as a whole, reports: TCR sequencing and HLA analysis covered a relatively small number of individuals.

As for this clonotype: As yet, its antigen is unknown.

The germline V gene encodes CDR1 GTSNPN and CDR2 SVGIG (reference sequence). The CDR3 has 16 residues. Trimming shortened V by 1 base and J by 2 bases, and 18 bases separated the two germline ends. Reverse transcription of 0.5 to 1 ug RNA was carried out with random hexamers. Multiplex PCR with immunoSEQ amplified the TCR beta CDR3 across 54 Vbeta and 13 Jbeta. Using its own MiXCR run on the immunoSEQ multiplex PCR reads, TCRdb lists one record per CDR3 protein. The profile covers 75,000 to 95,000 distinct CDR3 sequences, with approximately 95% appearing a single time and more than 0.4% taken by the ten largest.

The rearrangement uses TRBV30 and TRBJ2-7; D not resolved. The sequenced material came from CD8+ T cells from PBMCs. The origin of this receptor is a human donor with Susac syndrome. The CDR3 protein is CAWSEGGWASTYEQYF. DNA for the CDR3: TGTGCCTGGAGTGAAGGTGGCTGGGCAAGCACCTACGAGCAGTACTTC.